The present entry profiles one T cell receptor (beta chain) with its context. Antigen: not known. CDR1 and CDR2 (germline): SEHNR, FQNEAQ (reference sequence). The CDR3 length is 16 residues. The trim removed 1 base at V and 8 bases at J, leaving 6 bases unmatched. Measured with immunoSEQ multiplex PCR; TCRdb has only the in-frame clones, and not every one. The sample carries about 820,000 clones, 80% to 95% recorded once. This entry comes from a study of shared clonotypes between healthy human individuals. General study results and limits: For sorted subsets, rarefaction showed incomplete sequencing despite large depth. The sole specimen, blood, was sampled, and tissue repertoires likely differ.

The naive CD8 subset, CD45RO-negative cells positively selected for CCR7, excluded terminally differentiated effector memory CD45RA+ cells. All donors were healthy HIV-negative adults lacking recent acute infections or vaccinations. The receptor's source is a man in his thirties or forties in good health. V usage is TRBV7-9 and J usage is TRBJ2-6, with TRBD1 matching over 9 bases. Sequencing was done on a sample of naive CD8+ T cells sorted from blood. CDR3 sequence (DNA): TGTGCCAGCAGCTTAGGGGCTACAGGGGGCACCAACGTCCTGACTTTC. It translates to CASSLGATGGTNVLTF.